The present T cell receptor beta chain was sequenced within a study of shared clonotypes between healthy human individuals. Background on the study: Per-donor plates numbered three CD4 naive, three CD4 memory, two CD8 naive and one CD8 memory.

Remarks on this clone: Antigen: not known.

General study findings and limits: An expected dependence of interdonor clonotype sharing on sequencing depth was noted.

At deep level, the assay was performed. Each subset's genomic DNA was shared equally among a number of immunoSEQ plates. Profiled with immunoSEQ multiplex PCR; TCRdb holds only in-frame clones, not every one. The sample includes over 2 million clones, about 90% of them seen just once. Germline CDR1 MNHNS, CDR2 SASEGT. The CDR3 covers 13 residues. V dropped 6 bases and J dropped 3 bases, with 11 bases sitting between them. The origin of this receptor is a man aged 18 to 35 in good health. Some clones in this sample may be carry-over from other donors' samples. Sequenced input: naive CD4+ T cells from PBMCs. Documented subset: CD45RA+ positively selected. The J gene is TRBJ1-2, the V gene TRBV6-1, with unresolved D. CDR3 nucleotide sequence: TGTGCCAGCAGGAGCACCGGTTACTATGGCTACACCTTC. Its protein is CASRSTGYYGYTF.